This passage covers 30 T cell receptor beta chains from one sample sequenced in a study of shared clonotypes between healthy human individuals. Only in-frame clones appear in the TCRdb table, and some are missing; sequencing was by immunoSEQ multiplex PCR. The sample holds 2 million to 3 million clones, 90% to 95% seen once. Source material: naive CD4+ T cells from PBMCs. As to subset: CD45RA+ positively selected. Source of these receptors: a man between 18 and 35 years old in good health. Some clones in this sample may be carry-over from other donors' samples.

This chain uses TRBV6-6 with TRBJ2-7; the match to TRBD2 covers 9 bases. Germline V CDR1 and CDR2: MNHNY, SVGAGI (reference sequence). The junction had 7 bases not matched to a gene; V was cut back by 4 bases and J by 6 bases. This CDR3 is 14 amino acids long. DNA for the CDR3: TGTGCCAGCAGTTCTAGCGGGACAGCCACCGAGCAGTACTTC. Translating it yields CASSSSGTATEQYF.

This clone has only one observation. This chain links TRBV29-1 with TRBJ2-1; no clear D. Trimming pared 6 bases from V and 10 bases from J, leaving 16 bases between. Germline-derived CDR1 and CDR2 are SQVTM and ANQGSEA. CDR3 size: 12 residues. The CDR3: CSVTPSVHEQFF. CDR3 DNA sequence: TGCAGCGTCACCCCCAGCGTCCACGAGCAGTTCTTC.

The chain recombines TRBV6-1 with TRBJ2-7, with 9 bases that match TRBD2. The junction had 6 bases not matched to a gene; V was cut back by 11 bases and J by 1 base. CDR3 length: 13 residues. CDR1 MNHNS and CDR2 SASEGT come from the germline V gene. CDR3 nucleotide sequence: TGTGCCGCGCGGAGCGGGAGGTCCTACGAGCAGTACTTC. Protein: CAARSGRSYEQYF.

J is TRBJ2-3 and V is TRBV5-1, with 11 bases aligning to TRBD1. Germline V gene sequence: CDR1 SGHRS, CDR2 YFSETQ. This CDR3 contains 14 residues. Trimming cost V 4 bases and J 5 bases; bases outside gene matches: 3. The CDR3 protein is CASSHGTGGDTQYF. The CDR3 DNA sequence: TGCGCCAGCAGCCACGGGACAGGGGGAGATACGCAGTATTTT. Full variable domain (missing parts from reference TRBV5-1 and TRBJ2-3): KAGVTQTPRYLIKTRGQQVTLSCSPISGHRSVSWYQQTPGQGLQFLFEYFSETQRNKGNFPGRFSGRQFSNSRSEMNVSTLELGDSALYLCASSHGTGGDTQYFGPGTRLTVL.

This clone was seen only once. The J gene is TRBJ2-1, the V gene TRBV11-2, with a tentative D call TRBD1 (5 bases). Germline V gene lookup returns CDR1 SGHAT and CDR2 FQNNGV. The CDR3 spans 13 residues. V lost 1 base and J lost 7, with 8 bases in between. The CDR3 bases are TGTGCCAGCAGCTTAGTTAGGGGAAATGAGCAGTTCTTC. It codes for CASSLVRGNEQFF.

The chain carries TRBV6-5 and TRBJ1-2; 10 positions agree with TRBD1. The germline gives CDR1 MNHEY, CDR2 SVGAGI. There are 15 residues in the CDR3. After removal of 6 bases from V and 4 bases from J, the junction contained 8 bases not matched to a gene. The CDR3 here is CASRPTGGGIYGYTF. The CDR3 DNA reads TGTGCCAGCAGGCCGACAGGGGGCGGCATCTATGGCTACACCTTC.

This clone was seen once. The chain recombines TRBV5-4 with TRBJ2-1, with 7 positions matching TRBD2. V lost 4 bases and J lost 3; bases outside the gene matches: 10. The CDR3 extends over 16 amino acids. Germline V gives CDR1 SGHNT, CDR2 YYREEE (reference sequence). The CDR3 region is CASSPGGGGGYNEQFF. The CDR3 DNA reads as TGTGCCAGCAGCCCCGGTGGGGGGGGAGGCTACAATGAGCAGTTCTTC.

CDR3: CASRLAVPTNYEQYF. In DNA form, the CDR3 reads TGTGCCAGCCGATTAGCGGTCCCGACAAACTACGAGCAGTACTTC. The V and J genes are TRBV28 and TRBJ2-7; D possibly corresponds to TRBD2 (6 bases). CDR1 is MDHEN and CDR2 is SYDVKM in the germline V gene. V was clipped by 8 bases and J by 3 bases, with 20 bases between them. The length of the CDR3 is 15 residues.

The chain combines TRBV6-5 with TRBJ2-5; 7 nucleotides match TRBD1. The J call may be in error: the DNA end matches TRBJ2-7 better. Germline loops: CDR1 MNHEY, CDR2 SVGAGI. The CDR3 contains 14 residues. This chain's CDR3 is CASSDRAFSYEQYF. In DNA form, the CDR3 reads TGTGCCAGCAGTGACAGGGCGTTCTCCTACGAGCAGTACTTC.

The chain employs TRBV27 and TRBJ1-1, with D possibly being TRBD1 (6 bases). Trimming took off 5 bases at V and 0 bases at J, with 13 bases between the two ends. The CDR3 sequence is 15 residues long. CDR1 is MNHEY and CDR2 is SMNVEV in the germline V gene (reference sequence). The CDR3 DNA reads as TGTGCCAGCAGTCACCTCGGACAGATGAACACTGAAGCTTTCTTT. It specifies CASSHLGQMNTEAFF.

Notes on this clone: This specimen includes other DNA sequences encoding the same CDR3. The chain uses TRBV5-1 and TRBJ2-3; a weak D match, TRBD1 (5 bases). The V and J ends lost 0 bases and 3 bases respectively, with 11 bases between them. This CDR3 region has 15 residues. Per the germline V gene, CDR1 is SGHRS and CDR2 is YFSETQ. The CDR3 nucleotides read TGCGCCAGCAGCTTGGTCGGGCAGGGTACAGATACGCAGTATTTT. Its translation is CASSLVGQGTDTQYF.

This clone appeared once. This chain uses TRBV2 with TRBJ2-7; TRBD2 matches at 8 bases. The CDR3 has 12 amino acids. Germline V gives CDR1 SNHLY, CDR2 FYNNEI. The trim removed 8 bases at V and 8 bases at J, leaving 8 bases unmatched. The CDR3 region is CASSGTRIKQYF. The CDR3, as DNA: TGTGCCAGCTCCGGGACTAGAATTAAGCAGTACTTC.

CDR3 in amino acids: CASSPWRMGSEAKNIQYF. CDR3 in DNA: TGTGCCAGCTCACCATGGAGGATGGGTAGTGAGGCCAAAAACATTCAGTACTTC. The chain couples TRBV18 to TRBJ2-4, with D perhaps matching TRBD2 (5 bases). The length of the CDR3 is 18 residues. Germline V gene data show CDR1 as KGHSH and CDR2 as LQKENI. V lost 2 bases and J 1 base, leaving 18 bases between the germline ends.

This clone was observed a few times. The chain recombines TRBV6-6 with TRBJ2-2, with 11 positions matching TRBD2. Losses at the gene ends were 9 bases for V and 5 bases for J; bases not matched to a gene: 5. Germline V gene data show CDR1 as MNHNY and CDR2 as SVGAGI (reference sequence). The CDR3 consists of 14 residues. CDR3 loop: CASTTSGNTGELFF. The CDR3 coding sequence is TGTGCCAGTACGACTAGCGGGAATACCGGGGAGCTGTTTTTT.

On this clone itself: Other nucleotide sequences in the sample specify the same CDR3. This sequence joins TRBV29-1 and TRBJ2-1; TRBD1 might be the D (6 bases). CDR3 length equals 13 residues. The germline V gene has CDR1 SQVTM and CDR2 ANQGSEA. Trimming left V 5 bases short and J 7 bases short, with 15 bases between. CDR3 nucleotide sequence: TGCAGCGTTAGTACAGGGAAAAGAAATGAGCAGTTCTTC. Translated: CSVSTGKRNEQFF.

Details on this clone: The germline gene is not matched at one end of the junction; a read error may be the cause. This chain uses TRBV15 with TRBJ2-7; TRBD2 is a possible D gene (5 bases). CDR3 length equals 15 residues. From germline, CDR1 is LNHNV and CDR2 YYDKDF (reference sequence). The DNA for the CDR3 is TGTGCCACCAGCAGAGATCCCCCTAGCTCCCACGAGCAGTACTTC. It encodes CATSRDPPSSHEQYF.

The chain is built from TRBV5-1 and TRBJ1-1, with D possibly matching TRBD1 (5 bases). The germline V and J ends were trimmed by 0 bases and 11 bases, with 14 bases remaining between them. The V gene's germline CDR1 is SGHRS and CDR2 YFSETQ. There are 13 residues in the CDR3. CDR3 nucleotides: TGCGCCAGCAGCTTGGAGGGGACCCTGAGTGCTTTCTTT. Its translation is CASSLEGTLSAFF.

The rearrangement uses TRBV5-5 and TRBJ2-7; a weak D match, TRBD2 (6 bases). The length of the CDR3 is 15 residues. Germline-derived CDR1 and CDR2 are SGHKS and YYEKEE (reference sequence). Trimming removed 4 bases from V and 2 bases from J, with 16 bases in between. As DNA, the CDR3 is TGTGCCAGCAGCACAGCCGGGAGAGGGCCCTACGAGCAGTACTTC. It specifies CASSTAGRGPYEQYF.

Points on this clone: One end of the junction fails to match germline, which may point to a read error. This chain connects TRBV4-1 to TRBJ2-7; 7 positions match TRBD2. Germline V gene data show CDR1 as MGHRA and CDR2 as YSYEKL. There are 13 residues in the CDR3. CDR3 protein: CASSQQTPGLRNF. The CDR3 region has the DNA TGCGCCAGCAGCCAGCAAACCCCGGGACTAAGGAACTTC.

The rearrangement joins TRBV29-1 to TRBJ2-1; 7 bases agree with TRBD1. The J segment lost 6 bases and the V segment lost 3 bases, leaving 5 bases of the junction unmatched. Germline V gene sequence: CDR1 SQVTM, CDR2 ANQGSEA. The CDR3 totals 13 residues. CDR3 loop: CSVERDSRNEQFF. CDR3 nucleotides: TGCAGCGTTGAGAGGGACAGTCGCAATGAGCAGTTCTTC.

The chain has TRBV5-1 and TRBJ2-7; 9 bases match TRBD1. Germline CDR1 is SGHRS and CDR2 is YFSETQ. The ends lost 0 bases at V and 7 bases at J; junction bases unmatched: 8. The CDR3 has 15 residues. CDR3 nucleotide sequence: TGCGCCAGCAGCTTGGCCAGGGGACAGGGTGAAGAGCAGTACTTC. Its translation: CASSLARGQGEEQYF.

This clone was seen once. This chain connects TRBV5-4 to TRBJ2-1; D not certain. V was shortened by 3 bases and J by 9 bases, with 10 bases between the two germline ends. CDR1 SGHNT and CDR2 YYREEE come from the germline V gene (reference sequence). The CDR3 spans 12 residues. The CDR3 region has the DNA TGTGCCAGCAGCTCCTCGGAGAGTGAGCAGTTCTTC. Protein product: CASSSSESEQFF.

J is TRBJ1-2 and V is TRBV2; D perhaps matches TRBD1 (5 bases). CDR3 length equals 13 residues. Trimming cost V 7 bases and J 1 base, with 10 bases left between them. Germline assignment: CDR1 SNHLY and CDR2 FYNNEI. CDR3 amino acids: CASKQGNNYGYTF. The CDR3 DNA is TGTGCCAGCAAGCAGGGTAATAACTATGGCTACACCTTC.

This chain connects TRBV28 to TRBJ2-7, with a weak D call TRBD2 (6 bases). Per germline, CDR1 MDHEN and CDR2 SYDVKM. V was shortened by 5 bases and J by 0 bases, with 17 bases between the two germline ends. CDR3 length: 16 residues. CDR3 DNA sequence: TGTGCCAGCAGTCCCGGCGGAGGGGCTTTCTCCTACGAGCAGTACTTC. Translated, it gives CASSPGGGAFSYEQYF.

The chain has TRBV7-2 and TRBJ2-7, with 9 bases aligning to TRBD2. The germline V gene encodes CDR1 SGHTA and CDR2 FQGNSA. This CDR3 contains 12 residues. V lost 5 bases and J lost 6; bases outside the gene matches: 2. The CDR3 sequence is CASSPSGIEQYF. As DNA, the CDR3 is TGTGCCAGCAGCCCTAGCGGGATCGAGCAGTACTTC.

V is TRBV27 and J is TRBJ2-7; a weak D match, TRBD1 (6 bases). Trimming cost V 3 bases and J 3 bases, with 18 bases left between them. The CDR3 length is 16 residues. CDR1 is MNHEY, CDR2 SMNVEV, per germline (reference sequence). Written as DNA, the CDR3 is TGTGCCAGCAGTTTTTCAGTGTCTACAGGGATCTACGAGCAGTACTTC. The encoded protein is CASSFSVSTGIYEQYF.

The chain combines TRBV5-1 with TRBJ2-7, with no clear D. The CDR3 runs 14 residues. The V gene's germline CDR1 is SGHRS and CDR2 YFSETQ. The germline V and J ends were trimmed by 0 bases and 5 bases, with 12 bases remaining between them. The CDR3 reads CASSLATTWDEQYF. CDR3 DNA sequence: TGCGCCAGCAGCTTGGCCACCACATGGGACGAGCAGTACTTC. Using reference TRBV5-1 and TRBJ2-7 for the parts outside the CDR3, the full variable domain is KAGVTQTPRYLIKTRGQQVTLSCSPISGHRSVSWYQQTPGQGLQFLFEYFSETQRNKGNFPGRFSGRQFSNSRSEMNVSTLELGDSALYLCASSLATTWDEQYFGPGTRLTVT.

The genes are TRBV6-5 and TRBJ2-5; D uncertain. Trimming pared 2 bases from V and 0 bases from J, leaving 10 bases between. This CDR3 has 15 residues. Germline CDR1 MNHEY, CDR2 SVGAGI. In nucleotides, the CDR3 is TGTGCCAGCAGTTACGGCGGAGCCTACCAAGAGACCCAGTACTTC. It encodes CASSYGGAYQETQYF.

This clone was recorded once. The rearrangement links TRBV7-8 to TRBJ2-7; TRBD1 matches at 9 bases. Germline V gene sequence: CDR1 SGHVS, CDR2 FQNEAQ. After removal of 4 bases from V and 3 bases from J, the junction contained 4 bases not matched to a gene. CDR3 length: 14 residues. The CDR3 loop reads CASSSRDRVYEQYF. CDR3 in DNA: TGTGCCAGCAGCTCCCGGGACAGGGTCTACGAGCAGTACTTC.

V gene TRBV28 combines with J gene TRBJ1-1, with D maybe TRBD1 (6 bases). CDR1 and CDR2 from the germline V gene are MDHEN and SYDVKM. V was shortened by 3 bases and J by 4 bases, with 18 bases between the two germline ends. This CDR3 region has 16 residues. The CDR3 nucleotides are TGTGCCAGCAGTTTCTACAAGGGGGGATCGGGCACTGAAGCTTTCTTT. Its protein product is CASSFYKGGSGTEAFF.